This TCR beta chain comes out of a study of cytomegalovirus exposure and HLA in healthy donors. Broader study findings: In an earlier analysis, productive rearrangement rates for most beta V segments clustered near 87% or 30%.

The PCR had 60 Vbeta and 13 Jbeta primers. Measured with immunoSEQ multiplex PCR; TCRdb has only the in-frame clones, and not every one. Among 140,000 to 150,000 clones, approximately 57% were seen once, and the ten largest hold around 1.8%. The CDR3 spans 14 residues. V was clipped by 7 bases and J by 4 bases, with 16 bases between them. Germline CDR1 reads SNHLY; CDR2 reads FYNNEI. This clone appeared a few times. The antigen is not known. At the time of sampling, donors were nominally healthy, though unrecorded immune exposures were likely. The source material was PBMCs. The gene calls are TRBV2 and TRBJ1-1; TRBD1 is a possible D gene (5 bases). This TCR derives from a male donor in good health and CMV-seronegative. In DNA form, the CDR3 reads TGTGCCAGCATCCCAGAAGGGGTGGGCACTGAAGCTTTCTTT. Its translation is CASIPEGVGTEAFF.